At least ten counts were recorded for the clone carrying this T cell receptor (beta chain). TCRdb redid the calling of the RACE reads with MiXCR, one entry per CDR3 protein. Of 350,000 to 400,000 distinct CDR3 sequences in the sample, about 6% are singletons; the top ten hold 5% to 6%. Time point described: patch test 2, 6 weeks after DPC sensitization. This sample's treatment: therapeutic diphenylcyclopropenone sensitization with weekly scalp DPC. Germline lookup yields CDR1 SQVTM and CDR2 ANQGSEA. The CDR3 has 13 amino acids. V lost 4 bases, J lost 4 bases, and 13 bases lay in between. These data come from a study of human T cells and chemical hapten exposure. The wider study: There were per-sample TCR yield variations, arising mainly from small pooled library volume differences.

This receptor was obtained from a woman aged 18 to 35 with alopecia areata. Some clones in this sample may be carry-over from other donors' samples. The input for sequencing was whole blood, taken in connection with sensitization to the hapten diphenylcyclopropenone (DPC). The J gene is TRBJ1-1, the V gene TRBV29-1; D is perhaps TRBD1 (6 bases). CDR3 loop: CSVGGTIGTEAFF. The DNA of the CDR3 is TGCAGCGTTGGGGGGACAATCGGCACTGAAGCTTTCTTT.